Below, 13 T cell receptor beta chains from the same sample are listed, as sequenced in a study of metastatic and nonmetastatic thyroid tumors. TCRdb re-clonotyped the PCR reads via MiXCR. The profile shows roughly 90,000 clones, more than 13% of them singletons. Not a single patient had been given any form of treatment at any point before undergoing thyroid surgery. Sequencing input: blood. The receptors derive from a female donor with papillary thyroid cancer or a benign thyroid nodule (not recorded which). Some clones in this sample may be carry-over from other donors' samples.

This clone was seen repeatedly, ten times or more. The chain uses TRBV5-1 and TRBJ2-7; 9 positions agree with TRBD2. Germline CDR1 and CDR2: SGHRS and YFSETQ. V shed 7 bases and J 9 bases; nucleotides not matched to a gene: 17. The CDR3 has 15 amino acids. In nucleotides, the CDR3 is TGCGCCAGCGGCACGGATAGGACTAGCGAAAGTCGGCAGTACTTC. It encodes CASGTDRTSESRQYF.

This clone was observed many times. The rearrangement links TRBV4-1 to TRBJ2-6, with 8 nucleotides matching TRBD2. Germline V gives CDR1 MGHRA, CDR2 YSYEKL. This CDR3 is built from 17 residues. V shed 5 bases, J shed 2 bases, and the junction held 8 bases outside the gene matches. The CDR3 here is CASSIRSGGPGANVLTF. CDR3 nucleotides: TGCGCCAGCAGCATCAGGAGCGGGGGCCCTGGGGCCAACGTCCTGACTTTC.

V usage is TRBV5-1 and J usage is TRBJ2-1; D is possibly TRBD1 (6 bases). V lost 1 base and J 7 bases, leaving 6 bases between the germline ends. Germline values: CDR1 SGHRS, CDR2 YFSETQ. This CDR3 has 12 residues. CDR3: CASSLQGNEQFF. The CDR3 DNA sequence: TGCGCCAGCAGCTTGCAGGGGAATGAGCAGTTCTTC.

This clone was observed many times. The CDR3 protein is CSAIAPSGGANEQFF. CDR3 bases: TGCAGTGCTATCGCCCCCAGCGGGGGGGCCAATGAGCAGTTCTTC. The rearrangement joins TRBV20-1 to TRBJ2-1; 10 bases are shared with TRBD2. Trimming took 4 bases from V and 6 from J; bases not matched to a gene: 9. CDR1 DFQATT and CDR2 SNEGSKA come from the germline V gene (reference sequence). The CDR3 runs to 15 residues.

This clone was seen at least ten times. The chain joins TRBV12-3 or TRBV12-4 to TRBJ2-7; D is possibly TRBD2 (7 bases). The ends were cut back, 1 base at V and 6 bases at J, with 16 bases in the middle. This CDR3 spans 15 amino acids. The CDR3 reads CASSLEGGGSLEQYF. As DNA, the CDR3 is TGTGCCAGCAGTTTAGAGGGGGGGGGGTCTCTCGAGCAGTACTTC.

Notes on this clone: A much larger clone is a single base away; this may be a read error. Other DNA sequences in the sample encode the same CDR3. This rearrangement joins TRBV27 to TRBJ1-5; D is possibly TRBD1 (6 bases). Germline V gives CDR1 MNHEY, CDR2 SMNVEV (reference sequence). This CDR3 is built from 14 residues. V lost 6 bases and J lost 4, with 13 bases in between. In DNA, the CDR3 is TGTGCCAGCAGATACAGGGCGAGTAATCAGCCCCAGCATTTT. It yields the protein CASRYRASNQPQHF.

This clone was detected many times. The V and J genes are TRBV7-2 and TRBJ2-7; 8 bases fit TRBD2. The CDR3 runs 16 residues. CDR1 SGHTA and CDR2 FQGNSA come from the germline V gene. V was clipped by 5 bases and J by 0 bases; unmatched bases: 9. The CDR3 DNA reads TGTGCCAGCAGCCCTAGCGGGCTACTAAGCTCCTACGAGCAGTACTTC. It encodes CASSPSGLLSSYEQYF.

There are many counts of this clone. V and J are TRBV20-1 and TRBJ1-1; D might be TRBD1 (5 bases). This CDR3 contains 12 residues. The ends were cut back, 5 bases at V and 7 bases at J, with 14 bases in the middle. The germline V gene encodes CDR1 DFQATT and CDR2 SNEGSKA (reference sequence). The CDR3 nucleotides are TGCAGTGCTCCTATAAAGGGGATTGAAGCTTTCTTT. It codes for CSAPIKGIEAFF.

This clone was seen ten or more times. The V gene is TRBV28, the J gene TRBJ2-3; D is tentatively TRBD1 or TRBD2 (5 bases each). Germline V gives CDR1 MDHEN, CDR2 SYDVKM. V gave up 5 bases and J gave up 2 bases, with 11 bases separating them. The CDR3 has 14 amino acids. In DNA, the CDR3 is TGTGCCAGCAGTGGGGACCCGCTCACAGATACGCAGTATTTT. Residues: CASSGDPLTDTQYF.

The table lists this clone with many counts. This rearrangement joins TRBV10-3 to TRBJ1-5; TRBD1 aligns across 8 bases. CDR1 is ENHRY, CDR2 SYGVKD, per germline. Trimming took 2 bases from V and 3 from J; bases not matched to a gene: 3. This CDR3 has 15 residues. The CDR3 region is CAISEMTGDNQPQHF. The CDR3, as DNA: TGTGCCATCAGTGAGATGACAGGGGACAATCAGCCCCAGCATTTT.

This clone came up many times. The CDR3 nucleotides are TGCGCCAGCAGCTATTGGAGCCGAAATAGCGGGGGGAACACCGGGGAGCTGTTTTTT. Its translation: CASSYWSRNSGGNTGELFF. This chain joins TRBV5-1 and TRBJ2-2; 9 bases fit TRBD2. There are 19 residues in the CDR3. CDR1 and CDR2 (germline): SGHRS, YFSETQ. The V segment lost 3 bases and the J segment 1 base; nucleotides outside the gene matches: 13. Supplemented by reference TRBV5-1 and TRBJ2-2, the full variable domain reads KAGVTQTPRYLIKTRGQQVTLSCSPISGHRSVSWYQQTPGQGLQFLFEYFSETQRNKGNFPGRFSGRQFSNSRSEMNVSTLELGDSALYLCASSYWSRNSGGNTGELFFGEGSRLTVL.

Only a few counts were recorded for this clone. With a much larger clone just one base away, this may be a read error. Within the sample, other DNA sequences also encode this same CDR3. This chain links TRBV7-3 with TRBJ2-2, with D perhaps TRBD1 (5 bases). Trimming removed 1 base from V and 5 bases from J, with 11 bases in between. The CDR3 has 15 residues. Germline-derived CDR1 and CDR2 are SGHTA and FQGTGA. CDR3 DNA: TGTGCCAGCAGCTTAAGCTCAAGGGGTACCGGGGAGCTGTTTTTT. It is translated as CASSLSSRGTGELFF.

This clone was counted a few times. The J gene is TRBJ1-4, the V gene TRBV6-1; a weak D match, TRBD1 (6 bases). Germline V gene sequence: CDR1 MNHNS, CDR2 SASEGT. CDR3 length equals 15 residues. V was clipped by 6 bases and J by 8 bases, with 19 bases between them. The CDR3 loop is CASRRGVAYNEKLFF. In DNA, the CDR3 is TGTGCCAGCAGGAGGGGGGTGGCCTATAACGAAAAACTGTTTTTT.